One sample yielded the 12 T cell receptor beta chains listed below, sequenced in a study of CD8+ T cells in alopecia areata. RNA was isolated and reverse transcribed to cDNA, the sequencing template. The repertoire was sequenced with immunoSEQ multiplex PCR; TCRdb's copy has only in-frame clones and lacks some. In the table there are tens of thousands of clones, 70% to 80% of which are singletons. Treatment indicated: oral pan-JAK inhibitor, 5-10 mg twice daily. Here the sequenced sample was CD8+ T cells sorted from blood, taken at week 44, from a patient treated with tofacitinib. The receptors were sampled from a human donor with alopecia areata.

The rearrangement joins TRBV2 to TRBJ1-1, with D perhaps TRBD1 (5 bases). The CDR3 spans 13 residues. V shed 9 bases and J shed 0 bases, with 11 bases lying between them. Germline values: CDR1 SNHLY, CDR2 FYNNEI. The CDR3 DNA reads TGTGCCAGTTCGAGGGGCATGAACACTGAAGCTTTCTTT. It translates to CASSRGMNTEAFF.

The chain recombines TRBV14 with TRBJ2-1; D is possibly TRBD2 (7 bases). Germline lookup yields CDR1 SGHDN and CDR2 FVKESK. Deletions cut 2 bases from V and 12 bases from J, with 11 bases between. CDR3 length equals 12 residues. The CDR3 DNA reads TGTGCCAGCAGCCAAAGGGGGGGGCCGCAGTTCTTC. Protein product: CASSQRGGPQFF.

V and J are TRBV29-1 and TRBJ1-4; weak D call: TRBD1 (5 bases). Germline V lookup: CDR1 SQVTM, CDR2 ANQGSEA. The CDR3 is 14 residues long. Deletions cut 4 bases from V and 4 bases from J, with 13 bases between. This CDR3 is CSVAGTDYNEKLFF. DNA for the CDR3: TGCAGCGTTGCCGGGACGGATTATAATGAAAAACTGTTTTTT.

The J gene is TRBJ2-1, the V gene TRBV19; maybe TRBD2 (6 bases). The CDR3 has 15 residues. CDR1 and CDR2 from the germline V gene are LNHDA and SQIVND (reference sequence). With 1 base removed from V and 4 bases from J, the gap between germline ends came to 11 bases. The DNA of the CDR3 is TGTGCCAGTAGTATAGCGGCTAGCGTTTACAATGAGCAGTTCTTC. It encodes CASSIAASVYNEQFF.

A remark on this clone: This specimen includes other DNA sequences encoding the same CDR3. The J gene is TRBJ2-1, the V gene TRBV7-9; no reliable D call. There are 12 residues in the CDR3. Germline V gives CDR1 SEHNR, CDR2 FQNEAQ (reference sequence). Trimming removed 1 base at V and 6 bases at J, with 4 bases between. CDR3 region: CASSLDGNEQFF. CDR3 DNA: TGTGCCAGCAGCTTAGACGGCAATGAGCAGTTCTTC.

This clone came up a few times. V gene TRBV4-3 combines with J gene TRBJ2-7; 7 nucleotides line up with TRBD1. This CDR3 is built from 16 residues. V lost 0 bases, J lost 4 bases, and 9 bases stayed unmatched. Germline CDR1 reads LGHNA; CDR2 reads YSLEER. The CDR3 DNA is TGCGCCAGCAGCCAAGATCGGGCAGGGGGATTGTACGAGCAGTACTTC. Translation: CASSQDRAGGLYEQYF.

The chain combines TRBV10-3 with TRBJ1-1; weak D call: TRBD1 (5 bases). Germline assignment: CDR1 ENHRY and CDR2 SYGVKD. V lost 2 bases, J lost 8 bases, and 12 bases lay in between. This CDR3 spans 13 amino acids. The CDR3 loop reads CAISEMSRGEAFF. CDR3 nucleotide sequence: TGTGCCATCAGTGAGATGTCTAGGGGAGAAGCTTTCTTT.

The CDR3 sequence: CASSGGLARQSDTQYF. The CDR3 bases are TGTGCCAGCAGTGGAGGACTAGCGAGGCAGTCAGATACGCAGTATTTT. V is TRBV2 and J is TRBJ2-3; 9 positions match TRBD2. Germline trimming cut 4 bases from V and 4 bases from J; bases unmatched to any gene: 9. The CDR3 length is 16 residues. Germline values: CDR1 SNHLY, CDR2 FYNNEI.

There are many counts of this clone. The chain has TRBV6-4 and TRBJ2-1; the match to TRBD2 covers 7 bases. There are 13 residues in the CDR3. CDR1 MRHNA and CDR2 SNTAGT come from the germline V gene. After removal of 2 bases from V and 7 bases from J, the junction contained 2 bases not matched to a gene. Here the CDR3 DNA reads TGTGCCAGCAGTGACAGGACTAGTAATGAGCAGTTCTTC. Protein: CASSDRTSNEQFF.

The chain is built from TRBV7-9 and TRBJ1-2; a weak D match, TRBD1 (5 bases). Germline CDR1 and CDR2: SEHNR and FQNEAQ (reference sequence). The CDR3 runs 13 residues. Trimming cost V 0 bases and J 4 bases, with 6 bases left between them. The CDR3 nucleotides read TGTGCCAGCAGCTTAGCACAGGCCTATGGCTACACCTTC. Amino acids: CASSLAQAYGYTF.

This chain links TRBV6-1 with TRBJ1-1, with 7 bases identical to TRBD1. Germline V gives CDR1 MNHNS, CDR2 SASEGT. The V segment lost 3 bases and the J segment 4 bases; nucleotides outside the gene matches: 5. The CDR3 has 14 residues. Here the CDR3 DNA reads TGTGCCAGCAGTGACGGACAGGTGAGCACTGAAGCTTTCTTT. Protein sequence: CASSDGQVSTEAFF.

This clone came up a few times. The gene calls are TRBV7-9 and TRBJ1-6, with D uncertain. V lost 1 base and J lost 12, with 1 base in between. The CDR3 spans 10 residues. Germline CDR1 SEHNR, CDR2 FQNEAQ (reference sequence). The CDR3 is CASSLGPLHF. CDR3 DNA sequence: TGTGCCAGCAGCTTAGGACCCCTCCACTTT.